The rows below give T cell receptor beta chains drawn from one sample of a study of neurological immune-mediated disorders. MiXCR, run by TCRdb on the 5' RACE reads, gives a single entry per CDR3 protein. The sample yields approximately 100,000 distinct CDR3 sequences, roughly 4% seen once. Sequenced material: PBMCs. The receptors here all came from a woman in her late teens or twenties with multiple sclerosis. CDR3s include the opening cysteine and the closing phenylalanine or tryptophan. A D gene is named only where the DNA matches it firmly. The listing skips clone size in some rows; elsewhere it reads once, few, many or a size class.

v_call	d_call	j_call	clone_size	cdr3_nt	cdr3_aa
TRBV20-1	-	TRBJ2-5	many	TGCAGTGCTCCATCCGAAAGGGAGACCCAGTACTTC	CSAPSERETQYF
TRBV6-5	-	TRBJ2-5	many	TGTGCCAGCAGCCCCTGGGGGGGCCGGCAAGAGACCCAGTACTTC	CASSPWGGRQETQYF
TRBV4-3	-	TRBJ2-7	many	TGCGCCAGCAGCCCCGGGCTGCTCTCCTACGAGCAGTACTTC	CASSPGLLSYEQYF
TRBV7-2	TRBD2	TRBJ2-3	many	TGTGCCAGCAGCTTAGTCCCGACCAAAACTAGCGGGAGGGCAGATACGCAGTATTTT	CASSLVPTKTSGRADTQYF
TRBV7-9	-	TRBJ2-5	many	TGTGCCAGCGGGGTACAAGAGACCCAGTACTTC	CASGVQETQYF
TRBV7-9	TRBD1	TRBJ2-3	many	TGTGCCAGCAGCTTTGCCTGGACAGGGGGCACAGATACGCAGTATTTT	CASSFAWTGGTDTQYF
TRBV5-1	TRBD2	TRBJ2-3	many	TGCGCCAGCACCTTGACTAGCGGGGGGGATACGCAGTATTTT	CASTLTSGGDTQYF
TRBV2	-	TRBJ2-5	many	TGTGCCAGCAGCGTAAAGGGTTGGGGAGAGACCCAGTACTTC	CASSVKGWGETQYF
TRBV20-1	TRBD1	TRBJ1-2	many	TGCAGTGGGGGACAGGAGAGTGGCTACACCTTC	CSGGQESGYTF
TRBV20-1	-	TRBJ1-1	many	TGCAGTGCTAGAGGGTTGGCAGGGGACACTGAAGCTTTCTTT	CSARGLAGDTEAFF
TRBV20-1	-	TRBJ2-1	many	TGCAGTGCTAGAGAGGGTGGACATTACAATGAGCAGTTCTTC	CSAREGGHYNEQFF
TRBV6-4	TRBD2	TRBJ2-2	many	TGTGCCAGCAGGCAGACTAGCGAAGCGAACACCGGGGAGCTGTTTTTT	CASRQTSEANTGELFF
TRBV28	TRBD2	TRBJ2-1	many	TGTGCCAGCAGTTCGCTAGCGGACCCGAGGACCTTTAATGAGCAGTTCTTC	CASSSLADPRTFNEQFF
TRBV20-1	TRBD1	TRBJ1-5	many	TGCAGTGCTAGAGGGGACAGGGGATTGCAGCCCCAGCATTTT	CSARGDRGLQPQHF
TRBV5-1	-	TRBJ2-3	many	TGCGCCAGCAGGGGAGCAGATACGCAGTATTTT	CASRGADTQYF
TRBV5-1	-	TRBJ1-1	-	TGCGCCAGCAGCTCGGACGGATCGAACACTGAAGCTTTCTTT	CASSSDGSNTEAFF
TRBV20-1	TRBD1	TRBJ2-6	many	TGCAGTGCTAGTCGGGCAGGGGGATTCTCTGGGGCCAACGTCCTGACTTTC	CSASRAGGFSGANVLTF
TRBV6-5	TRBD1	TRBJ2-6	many	TGTGCCAGCAGTTACTCGTATTCGGGACAGCCCTCTGGGGCCAACGTCCTGACTTTC	CASSYSYSGQPSGANVLTF
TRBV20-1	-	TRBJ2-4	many	TGCAGTGCTAGAGATCGAAATGTAGGCAGCACCAAAAACATTCAGTACTTC	CSARDRNVGSTKNIQYF
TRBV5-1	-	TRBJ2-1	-	TGCGCCAGCAGCTTGGAGTGGCACTCGAGATCCTACAATGAGCAGTTCTTC	CASSLEWHSRSYNEQFF
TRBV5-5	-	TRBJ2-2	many	TGTGCCAGCAGCCCCCTTCGAACCGGGGAGCTGTTTTTT	CASSPLRTGELFF
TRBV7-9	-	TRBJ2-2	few	TGTGCCAGCAGCTTATCCCTTGACGAGCTGTTTTTT	CASSLSLDELFF
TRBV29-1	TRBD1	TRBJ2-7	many	TGCAGCGTTGAATTGGGACAGCCCTACGAGCAGTACTTC	CSVELGQPYEQYF
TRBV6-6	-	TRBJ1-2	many	TGTGCCAGCAGTTACTCGACCTTAGTACCATGGGGCTACACCTTC	CASSYSTLVPWGYTF
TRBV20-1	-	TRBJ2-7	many	TGCAGTGCTAGTAAGACAGACTACGAGCAGTACTTC	CSASKTDYEQYF
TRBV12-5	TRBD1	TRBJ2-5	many	TGTGCTAGTGGTTTGGCCGACAGGGTTGAGACCCAGTACTTC	CASGLADRVETQYF
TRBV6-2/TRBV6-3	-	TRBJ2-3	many	TGTGCCAGCACCCATCCCTCCCGGGACAAGGGGAGAGATACGCAGTATTTT	CASTHPSRDKGRDTQYF
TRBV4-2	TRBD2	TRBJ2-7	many	TGTGCCAGCAGCCAAGGTTTTGCTCCGGGACTAGCCTACGAGCAGTACTTC	CASSQGFAPGLAYEQYF
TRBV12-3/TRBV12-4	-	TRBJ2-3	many	TGTGCCAGCAGTTATTCGAATACGCAGTATTTT	CASSYSNTQYF
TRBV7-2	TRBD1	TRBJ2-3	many	TGTGCCAGCAGCTTACCGGGACAGGTCACAGATACGCAGTATTTT	CASSLPGQVTDTQYF
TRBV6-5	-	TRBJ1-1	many	TGTGCCAGCAGTCGCCGACAGGCTGACACTGAAGCTTTCTTT	CASSRRQADTEAFF
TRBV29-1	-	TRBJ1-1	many	TGCGCCATAACGGAGGGGATGAACACTGAAGCTTTCTTT	CAITEGMNTEAFF
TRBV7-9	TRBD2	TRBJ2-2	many	TGTGCCAGCAGCTTAGACCAGGCTAGCGGTAACACCGGGGAGCTGTTTTTT	CASSLDQASGNTGELFF
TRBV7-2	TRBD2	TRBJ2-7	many	TGTGCCAGCAGCACACCTCCGGGACTAGCGGCTTACGAGCAGTACTTC	CASSTPPGLAAYEQYF
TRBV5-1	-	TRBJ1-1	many	TGCGCCAGCAGCTTCCAGAGTGGAGTTGGGACTGAAGCTTTCTTT	CASSFQSGVGTEAFF